A selection of T cell receptor beta chains follows, all from one sample in a study of T cell repertoires in cytomegalovirus infection. TCRdb itself ran the reads through MiXCR, one entry per CDR3 protein. There are more than 500,000 distinct CDR3 sequences in the sample; approximately 15% occur only once, and more than 20% lies in the top ten. The sample comprised CD8+ T cells from PBMCs. These receptors came from a human donor in good health (CMV status not recorded). Some clones in this sample may be carry-over from other donors' samples. CDR3s include the opening cysteine and the closing phenylalanine or tryptophan. The order of the fields is V gene, J gene, clone size, D gene, CDR3 protein, CDR3 DNA. A D gene is named only where the DNA matches it firmly. Only part of the rows carry a size: once, few, many, or a class if the clone is expanded.

v_call: TRBV19
j_call: TRBJ1-1
clone_size: few
d_call: TRBD1
cdr3_aa: CASSIVVDRGNEAFF
cdr3_nt: TGTGCCAGTAGTATAGTGGTGGACAGGGGTAACGAGGCTTTCTTT

v_call: TRBV20-1
j_call: TRBJ2-1
clone_size: few
d_call: TRBD2
cdr3_aa: CSASPREGFHEQFF
cdr3_nt: TGCAGTGCCAGCCCCCGGGAGGGTTTCCATGAGCAGTTCTTC

v_call: TRBV29-1
j_call: TRBJ2-2
clone_size: many
d_call: NA
cdr3_aa: CSVGQSNTGELFF
cdr3_nt: TGCAGCGTTGGACAGTCGAACACCGGGGAGCTGTTTTTT

v_call: TRBV3-1
j_call: TRBJ2-7
clone_size: NA
d_call: NA
cdr3_aa: CASSQDLLGVDEQYF
cdr3_nt: TGTGCCAGCAGCCAAGACCTCCTAGGGGTGGACGAGCAGTACTTC

v_call: TRBV12-3/TRBV12-4
j_call: TRBJ2-7
clone_size: many
d_call: TRBD1
cdr3_aa: CASTRTGTGAVYEQYF
cdr3_nt: TGTGCCAGCACTAGAACCGGGACAGGGGCGGTCTACGAGCAGTACTTC

v_call: TRBV6-1
j_call: TRBJ1-3
clone_size: many
d_call: NA
cdr3_aa: CASSEILAGHGNTIYF
cdr3_nt: TGTGCCAGCAGTGAAATTCTGGCAGGACACGGAAACACCATATATTTT

v_call: TRBV18
j_call: TRBJ2-3
clone_size: few
d_call: TRBD1
cdr3_aa: CASSPERGQGDTQYF
cdr3_nt: TGTGCCAGCTCACCCGAAAGGGGGCAAGGAGATACGCAGTATTTT

v_call: TRBV20-1
j_call: TRBJ1-5
clone_size: NA
d_call: NA
cdr3_aa: CSARDFGNHSNQPQHF
cdr3_nt: TGCAGTGCTAGAGATTTCGGCAATCATAGCAATCAGCCCCAGCATTTT

v_call: TRBV9
j_call: TRBJ2-3
clone_size: NA
d_call: TRBD1
cdr3_aa: CASSVARDSLTDTQYF
cdr3_nt: TGTGCCAGCAGCGTAGCTCGGGACAGCCTCACAGATACGCAGTATTTT

v_call: TRBV6-4
j_call: TRBJ1-1
clone_size: NA
d_call: NA
cdr3_aa: CASSSGRGGFTEAFF
cdr3_nt: TGTGCCAGCAGTTCAGGGAGGGGAGGCTTCACTGAAGCTTTCTTT

v_call: TRBV25-1
j_call: TRBJ1-4
clone_size: many
d_call: NA
cdr3_aa: CASSEPLGPAETDEKLFF
cdr3_nt: TGTGCCAGCAGTGAACCACTCGGGCCAGCCGAGACGGATGAAAAACTGTTTTTT